The 27 T cell receptor beta chains below come from one sample, sequenced in a study of shared clonotypes between healthy human individuals. Sequencing was performed with immunoSEQ multiplex PCR; in TCRdb, only in-frame clones are kept and a portion is missing. The repertoire holds 2 million to 2.5 million clones, with roughly 95% as singletons. The sequencing input was naive CD4+ T cells sorted from blood. Specified subset: CD45RA+ positively selected. Receptors originate from a man younger than 35 in good health.

The genes are TRBV18 and TRBJ1-6; the D gene is possibly TRBD1 (6 bases). V lost 2 bases, J lost 10 bases, and 18 bases lay in between. In germline, CDR1 is KGHSH, CDR2 LQKENI. The CDR3 spans 16 residues. For the CDR3, the DNA is TGTGCCAGCTCACCAACCCAACAGGGTGCGGGGTCACCCCTCCACTTT. Amino acid sequence: CASSPTQQGAGSPLHF.

V is TRBV9 and J is TRBJ2-5; D remains ambiguous. CDR1 and CDR2 (germline): SGDLS, YYNGEE. With 0 bases removed from V and 4 bases from J, the gap between germline ends came to 7 bases. The CDR3 covers 13 residues. As DNA, the CDR3 is TGTGCCAGCAGCGTAGATGCTAGAGAGACCCAGTACTTC. This gives the protein CASSVDARETQYF.

The chain is built from TRBV5-1 and TRBJ2-1; maybe TRBD1 (5 bases). V lost 5 bases, J lost 7 bases, and 19 bases lay in between. Looked up from germline, CDR1 is SGHRS and CDR2 is YFSETQ. This CDR3 is built from 15 residues. CDR3 sequence: CASREAGSLRNEQFF. As DNA, the CDR3 is TGCGCCAGCAGGGAAGCAGGGTCTTTAAGGAATGAGCAGTTCTTC.

V is TRBV27 and J is TRBJ2-7; either TRBD1 or TRBD2 may supply D (5 bases each). Trimming pared 4 bases from V and 0 bases from J, leaving 19 bases between. The CDR3 is made up of 17 amino acids. Looked up from germline, CDR1 is MNHEY and CDR2 is SMNVEV (reference sequence). The CDR3 DNA sequence: TGTGCCAGCAGTTCCCCTTACCGGGACGGTGGCTCCTACGAGCAGTACTTC. Translating it yields CASSSPYRDGGSYEQYF.

The chain couples TRBV27 to TRBJ2-5, with unresolved D. V dropped 1 base and J dropped 4 bases, with 19 bases sitting between them. The CDR3 totals 17 residues. Per germline, CDR1 MNHEY and CDR2 SMNVEV (reference sequence). Here the CDR3 reads CASSLLGSVQSVETQYF. For the CDR3, the DNA is TGTGCCAGCAGTTTATTGGGTTCGGTACAGAGCGTAGAGACCCAGTACTTC.

The V gene is TRBV4-3, the J gene TRBJ2-3; TRBD2 aligns across 14 bases. From germline, CDR1 is LGHNA and CDR2 YSLEER. Trimming removed 4 bases from V and 4 bases from J; junction bases left unmatched: 1. There are 15 residues in the CDR3. Here the CDR3 DNA reads TGCGCCAGCAGCCCGGGACTAGCGGGAGCAGATACGCAGTATTTT. Its translation: CASSPGLAGADTQYF.

The chain has TRBV6-1 and TRBJ2-1; tentatively, D is TRBD2 (5 bases). V lost 4 bases and J lost 2, with 12 bases in between. Germline V gene data show CDR1 as MNHNS and CDR2 as SASEGT. This CDR3 has 15 residues. CDR3: CASSATRNPYNEQFF. CDR3 sequence (DNA): TGTGCCAGCAGTGCTACTAGGAACCCCTACAATGAGCAGTTCTTC.

V is TRBV19 and J is TRBJ1-2; D uncertain. The CDR3 runs to 16 residues. Trimming stripped 3 bases from V and 2 bases from J, with 16 bases between. Germline V CDR1 and CDR2: LNHDA, SQIVND (reference sequence). The CDR3 DNA follows: TGTGCCAGTAGTATTCTCAACCCAGGAATGAACTATGGCTACACCTTC. This translates into CASSILNPGMNYGYTF. Full variable domain (missing parts from reference TRBV19 and TRBJ1-2): DGGITQSPKYLFRKEGQNVTLSCEQNLNHDAMYWYRQDPGQGLRLIYYSQIVNDFQKGDIAEGYSVSREKKESFPLTVTSAQKNPTAFYLCASSILNPGMNYGYTFGSGTRLTVV.

This chain joins TRBV13 and TRBJ2-5; 8 nucleotides agree with TRBD2. The V gene's germline CDR1 is PRHDT and CDR2 FYEKMQ (reference sequence). Germline trimming cut 0 bases from V and 2 bases from J; bases unmatched to any gene: 5. This CDR3 has 16 amino acids. The CDR3 reads CASSLGLTGGQETQYF. In nucleotides, the CDR3 is TGTGCCAGCAGCTTAGGCCTAACGGGGGGGCAAGAGACCCAGTACTTC.

The rearrangement uses TRBV27 and TRBJ2-7; 9 bases map to TRBD2. This CDR3 contains 15 residues. Germline CDR1 MNHEY, CDR2 SMNVEV (reference sequence). The V gene end was trimmed by 4 bases and the J gene end by 3 bases; junction bases not matched to a gene: 7. As DNA, the CDR3 is TGTGCCAGCAGTTCAGTTGCTAGCGGGGTCTACGAGCAGTACTTC. The encoded protein is CASSSVASGVYEQYF.

A word on this clone: Other DNA sequences within the sample encode an identical CDR3. The rearrangement links TRBV6-5 to TRBJ2-1, with 7 bases that match TRBD2. The length of the CDR3 is 15 residues. The V segment lost 6 bases and the J segment 0 bases; nucleotides outside the gene matches: 5. Germline CDR1 and CDR2: MNHEY and SVGAGI. The CDR3 DNA follows: TGTGCCAGCAGCCGCGGGGGAAGCTCCTACAATGAGCAGTTCTTC. Its translation is CASSRGGSSYNEQFF.

This rearrangement joins TRBV10-3 to TRBJ2-7, with 12 nucleotides matching TRBD1. CDR1 and CDR2 from the germline V gene are ENHRY and SYGVKD. J was trimmed by 6 bases and V by 4 bases; bases with no gene match: 4. This CDR3 region has 14 residues. CDR3 residues: CAISVGTGGFEQYF. The CDR3 nucleotides read TGTGCCATCAGTGTAGGGACAGGGGGCTTCGAGCAGTACTTC.

The V gene is TRBV6-5, the J gene TRBJ2-2; D unresolved. V was trimmed by 2 bases and J by 2 bases, leaving 12 bases between them. CDR3 length equals 16 residues. Germline CDR1 is MNHEY and CDR2 is SVGAGI. CDR3 sequence: CASSYQYRANTGELFF. CDR3 sequence (DNA): TGTGCCAGCAGTTACCAGTACCGGGCAAACACCGGGGAGCTGTTTTTT.

In the case of this clone: Other DNA sequences in this sample translate to the same CDR3. V gene TRBV6-1 combines with J gene TRBJ2-3; possibly TRBD1 for D (6 bases). This CDR3 is built from 15 residues. CDR1 is MNHNS and CDR2 is SASEGT in the germline V gene. V shed 3 bases and J shed 1 base, with 11 bases lying between them. CDR3 nucleotides: TGTGCCAGCAGTGATAGGGGGAGAGGCACAGATACGCAGTATTTT. This translates into CASSDRGRGTDTQYF.

V usage is TRBV6-1 and J usage is TRBJ1-6; D gene ambiguous. Trimming left V 3 bases short and J 10 bases short, with 13 bases between. The germline V gene has CDR1 MNHNS and CDR2 SASEGT. The CDR3 runs to 14 residues. CDR3 sequence (DNA): TGTGCCAGCAGTGATCCAGGCCTGGGGTCACCCCTCCACTTT. It is translated as CASSDPGLGSPLHF.

As for this clone: The same CDR3 is also encoded by other DNA sequences in this sample. The chain carries TRBV5-1 and TRBJ2-1; the D gene is possibly TRBD2 (5 bases). CDR1 SGHRS and CDR2 YFSETQ come from the germline V gene. Trimming removed 0 bases from V and 9 bases from J, with 13 bases in between. This CDR3 has 14 residues. The CDR3 sequence: CASSLGLAGGEQFF. As DNA, the CDR3 is TGCGCCAGCAGCTTGGGGCTAGCTGGCGGTGAGCAGTTCTTC.

V is TRBV6-5 and J is TRBJ1-2; possible D gene TRBD1, 6 bases. Germline V gene data show CDR1 as MNHEY and CDR2 as SVGAGI. The CDR3 totals 11 residues. Trimming removed 8 bases from V and 8 bases from J, with 12 bases in between. The CDR3 coding sequence is TGTGCCAGCGGAGACAGGCCGGGCTACACCTTC. This encodes CASGDRPGYTF.

The genes are TRBV9 and TRBJ2-7; 7 bases align to TRBD2. CDR1 is SGDLS and CDR2 is YYNGEE in the germline V gene. The V segment lost 3 bases and the J segment 3 bases; nucleotides outside the gene matches: 6. CDR3 length equals 14 residues. The CDR3 DNA is TGTGCCAGCAGCGGGACCACGGGGGGCTACGAGCAGTACTTC. Translated, it gives CASSGTTGGYEQYF.

The rearrangement links TRBV2 to TRBJ2-3, with 7 nucleotides matching TRBD1. Germline loops: CDR1 SNHLY, CDR2 FYNNEI. V dropped 6 bases and J dropped 1; count of bases not matched to a gene: 7. The CDR3 has 15 residues. CDR3 sequence reads: CASRERQGGTDTQYF. CDR3 nucleotide sequence: TGTGCCAGCAGGGAAAGACAGGGCGGCACAGATACGCAGTATTTT.

The V gene is TRBV10-3, the J gene TRBJ2-1; D gene uncertain. CDR1 is ENHRY, CDR2 SYGVKD, per germline. The CDR3 is made up of 13 amino acids. Trimming removed 11 bases at V and 0 bases at J, with 11 bases between. CDR3 residues: CASLGSSYNEQFF. The CDR3 nucleotides read TGTGCCTCCCTGGGTAGCTCCTACAATGAGCAGTTCTTC.

DNA of the CDR3: TGTGCCAGCAGCCAAGACCCAGCGGGGAACCAAGAGACCCAGTACTTC. It encodes CASSQDPAGNQETQYF. This chain connects TRBV4-2 to TRBJ2-5, with 7 nucleotides matching TRBD2. The J segment lost 0 bases and the V segment lost 0 bases, leaving 4 bases of the junction unmatched. The CDR3 consists of 16 residues. Per the germline V gene, CDR1 is LGHNA and CDR2 is YNFKEQ.

The chain joins TRBV7-2 to TRBJ2-2; TRBD2 matches at 11 bases. The V gene's germline CDR1 is SGHTA and CDR2 FQGNSA. V shed 3 bases, J shed 8 bases, and the junction held 8 bases outside the gene matches. This CDR3 contains 16 residues. The chain's CDR3 is CASSFGIAGGQGELFF. The CDR3 coding sequence is TGTGCCAGCAGCTTCGGAATAGCGGGAGGGCAGGGGGAGCTGTTTTTT.

Comments on this clone: Other DNA sequences from this sample encode an identical CDR3 as well. The rearrangement uses TRBV28 and TRBJ2-5; 7 nucleotides match TRBD1. The V gene's germline CDR1 is MDHEN and CDR2 SYDVKM. The CDR3 runs to 12 residues. The ends lost 6 bases at V and 5 bases at J; junction bases unmatched: 3. The CDR3 DNA sequence: TGTGCCAGCAGACAGGGGCAGGAGACCCAGTACTTC. Amino acid sequence: CASRQGQETQYF.

CDR3 region: CASSLPGKLYGYTF. CDR3 nucleotides: TGTGCCAGCAGCTTGCCAGGGAAACTCTATGGCTACACCTTC. This rearrangement joins TRBV5-4 to TRBJ1-2, with D perhaps matching TRBD1 (5 bases). Trimming shortened V by 1 base and J by 4 bases, and 11 bases separated the two germline ends. In germline, CDR1 is SGHNT, CDR2 YYREEE (reference sequence). The CDR3 is 14 residues long.

This chain uses TRBV30 with TRBJ1-2, with 7 bases lining up with TRBD1. The V and J ends lost 5 bases and 6 bases, in that order; junction bases with no gene match: 12. Germline CDR1 is GTSNPN and CDR2 is SVGIG (reference sequence). The CDR3 is 14 amino acids. CDR3 amino acids: CAWERGQKVNGYTF. Here the CDR3 DNA reads TGTGCCTGGGAGCGGGGACAGAAAGTCAATGGCTACACCTTC. The full variable domain, with the rest looked up from reference TRBV30 and TRBJ1-2, is SQTIHQWPATLVQPVGSPLSLECTVEGTSNPNLYWYRQAAGRGLQLLFYSVGIGQISSEVPQNLSASRPQDRQFILSSKKLLLSDSGFYLCAWERGQKVNGYTFGSGTRLTVV.

The chain uses TRBV11-2 and TRBJ2-3; 7 nucleotides align to TRBD2. The J segment lost 1 base and the V segment lost 7 bases, leaving 14 bases of the junction unmatched. Germline assignment: CDR1 SGHAT and CDR2 FQNNGV. The CDR3 is made up of 17 amino acids. CDR3 sequence: CASNNRLGLAGTDTQYF. The CDR3 DNA reads as TGTGCCAGCAACAACCGGCTTGGGCTAGCGGGCACAGATACGCAGTATTTT.

The CDR3 loop reads CASSPTVSGELFF. In DNA, the CDR3 is TGCGCCAGCAGCCCCACGGTCTCCGGGGAGCTGTTTTTT. This chain uses TRBV4-1 with TRBJ2-2; D is unclear. Germline values: CDR1 MGHRA, CDR2 YSYEKL. CDR3 length equals 13 residues. The V gene lost 4 bases and the J gene lost 6 bases, with 9 bases spanning the gap.